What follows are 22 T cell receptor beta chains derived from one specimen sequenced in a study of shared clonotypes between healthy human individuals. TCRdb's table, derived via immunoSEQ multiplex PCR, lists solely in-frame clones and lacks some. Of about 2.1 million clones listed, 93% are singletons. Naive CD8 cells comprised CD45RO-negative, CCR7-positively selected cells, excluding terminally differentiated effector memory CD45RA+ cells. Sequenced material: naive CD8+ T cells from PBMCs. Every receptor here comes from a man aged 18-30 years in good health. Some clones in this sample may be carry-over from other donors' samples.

CDR3 amino acids: CANPGAPAINEKLFF. In DNA, the CDR3 is TGTGCCAACCCCGGGGCGCCGGCTATTAATGAAAAACTGTTTTTT. The V gene is TRBV21-1, the J gene TRBJ1-4. TRBV21-1 is a recognized pseudogene. The CDR3 runs to 15 residues.

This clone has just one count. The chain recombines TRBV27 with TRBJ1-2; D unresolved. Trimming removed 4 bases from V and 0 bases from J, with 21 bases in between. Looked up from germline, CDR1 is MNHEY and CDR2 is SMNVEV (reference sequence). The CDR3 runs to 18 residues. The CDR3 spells CASSSRSSPSIANYGYTF. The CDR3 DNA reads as TGTGCCAGCAGTTCCCGCTCGAGCCCCTCAATCGCTAACTATGGCTACACCTTC.

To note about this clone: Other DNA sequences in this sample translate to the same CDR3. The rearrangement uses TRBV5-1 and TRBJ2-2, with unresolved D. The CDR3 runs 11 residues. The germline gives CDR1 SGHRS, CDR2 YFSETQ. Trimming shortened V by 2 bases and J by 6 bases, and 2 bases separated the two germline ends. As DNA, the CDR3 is TGCGCCAGCAGCTTCTCCGGGGAGCTGTTTTTT. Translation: CASSFSGELFF. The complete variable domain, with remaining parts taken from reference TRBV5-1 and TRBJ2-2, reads KAGVTQTPRYLIKTRGQQVTLSCSPISGHRSVSWYQQTPGQGLQFLFEYFSETQRNKGNFPGRFSGRQFSNSRSEMNVSTLELGDSALYLCASSFSGELFFGEGSRLTVL.

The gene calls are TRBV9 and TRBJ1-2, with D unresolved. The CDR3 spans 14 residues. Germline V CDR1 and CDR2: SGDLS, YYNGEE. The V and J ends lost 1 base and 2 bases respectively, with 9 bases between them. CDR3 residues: CASSVNTGNYGYTF. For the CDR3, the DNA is TGTGCCAGCAGCGTAAACACCGGGAACTATGGCTACACCTTC. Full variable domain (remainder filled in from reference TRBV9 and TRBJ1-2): DSGVTQTPKHLITATGQRVTLRCSPRSGDLSVYWYQQSLDQGLQFLIQYYNGEERAKGNILERFSAQQFPDLHSELNLSSLELGDSALYFCASSVNTGNYGYTFGSGTRLTVV.

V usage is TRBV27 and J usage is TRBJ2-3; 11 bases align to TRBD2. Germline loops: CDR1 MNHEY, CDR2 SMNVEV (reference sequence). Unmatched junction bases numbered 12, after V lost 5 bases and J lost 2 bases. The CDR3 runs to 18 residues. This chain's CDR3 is CASSPPWISGRATDTQYF. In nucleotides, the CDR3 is TGTGCCAGCAGTCCCCCATGGATTAGCGGGAGGGCCACAGATACGCAGTATTTT.

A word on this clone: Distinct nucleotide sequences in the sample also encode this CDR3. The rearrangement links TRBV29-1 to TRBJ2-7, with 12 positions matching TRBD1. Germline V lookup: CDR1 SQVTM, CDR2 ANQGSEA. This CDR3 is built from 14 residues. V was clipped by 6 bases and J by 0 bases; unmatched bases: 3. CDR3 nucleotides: TGCAGCGTCATGGGACAGGGGGCCTCCTACGAGCAGTACTTC. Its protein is CSVMGQGASYEQYF.

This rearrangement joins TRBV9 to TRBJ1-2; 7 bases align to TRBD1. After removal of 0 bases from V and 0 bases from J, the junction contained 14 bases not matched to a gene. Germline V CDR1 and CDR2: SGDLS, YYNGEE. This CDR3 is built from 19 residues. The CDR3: CASSVARLLGTEANYGYTF. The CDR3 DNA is TGTGCCAGCAGCGTAGCAAGACTGCTCGGGACAGAAGCTAACTATGGCTACACCTTC.

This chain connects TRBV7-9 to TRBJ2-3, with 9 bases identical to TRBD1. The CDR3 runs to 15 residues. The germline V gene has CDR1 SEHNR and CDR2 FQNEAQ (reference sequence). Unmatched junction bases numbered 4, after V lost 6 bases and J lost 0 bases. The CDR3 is CASSEGQGSTDTQYF. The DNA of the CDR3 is TGTGCCAGCAGTGAGGGACAGGGAAGCACAGATACGCAGTATTTT.

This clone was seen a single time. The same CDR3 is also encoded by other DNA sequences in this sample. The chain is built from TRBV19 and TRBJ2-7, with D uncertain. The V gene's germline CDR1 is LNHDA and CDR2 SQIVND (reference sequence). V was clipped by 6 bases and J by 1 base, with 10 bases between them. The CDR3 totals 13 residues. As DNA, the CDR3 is TGTGCCAGTAGCCCAGGAATTTCCTACGAGCAGTACTTC. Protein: CASSPGISYEQYF.

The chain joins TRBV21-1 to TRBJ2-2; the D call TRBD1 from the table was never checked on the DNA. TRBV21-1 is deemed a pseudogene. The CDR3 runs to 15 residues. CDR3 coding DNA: TGTGCCAGCAGCAAAGCGGGGCAGACCACCGGGGAGCTGTTTTTT. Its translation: CASSKAGQTTGELFF.

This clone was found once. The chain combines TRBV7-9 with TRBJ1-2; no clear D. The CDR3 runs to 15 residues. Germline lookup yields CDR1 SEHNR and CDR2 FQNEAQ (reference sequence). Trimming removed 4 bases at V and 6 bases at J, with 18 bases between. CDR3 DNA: TGTGCCAGCAGCTCGTCCCGGCTGCACTTCAATGGCTACACCTTC. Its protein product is CASSSSRLHFNGYTF.

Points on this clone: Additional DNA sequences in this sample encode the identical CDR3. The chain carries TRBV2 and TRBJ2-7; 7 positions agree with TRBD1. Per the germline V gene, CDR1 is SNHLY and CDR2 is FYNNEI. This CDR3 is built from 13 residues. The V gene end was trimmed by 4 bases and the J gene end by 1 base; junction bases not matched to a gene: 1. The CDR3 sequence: CASSGTGSYEQYF. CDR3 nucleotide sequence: TGTGCCAGCAGTGGGACAGGTTCCTACGAGCAGTACTTC.

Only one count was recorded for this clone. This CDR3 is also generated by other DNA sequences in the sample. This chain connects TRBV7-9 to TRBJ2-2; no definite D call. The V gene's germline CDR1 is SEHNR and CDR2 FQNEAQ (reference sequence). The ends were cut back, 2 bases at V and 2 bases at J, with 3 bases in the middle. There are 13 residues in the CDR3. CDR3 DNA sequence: TGTGCCAGCAGCTTAAGCAACACCGGGGAGCTGTTTTTT. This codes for CASSLSNTGELFF.

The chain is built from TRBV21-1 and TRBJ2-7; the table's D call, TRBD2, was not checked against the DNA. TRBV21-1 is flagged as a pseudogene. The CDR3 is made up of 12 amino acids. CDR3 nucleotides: TGTGCCAGCAGCAAAAACCCCGGGGAGCAGTACTTC. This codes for CASSKNPGEQYF.

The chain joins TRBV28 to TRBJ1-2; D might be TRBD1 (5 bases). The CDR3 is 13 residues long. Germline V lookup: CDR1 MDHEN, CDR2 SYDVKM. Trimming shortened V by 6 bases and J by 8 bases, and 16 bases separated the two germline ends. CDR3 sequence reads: CASSGGLSQGYTF. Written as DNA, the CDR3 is TGTGCCAGCAGCGGGGGACTTTCACAGGGCTACACCTTC.

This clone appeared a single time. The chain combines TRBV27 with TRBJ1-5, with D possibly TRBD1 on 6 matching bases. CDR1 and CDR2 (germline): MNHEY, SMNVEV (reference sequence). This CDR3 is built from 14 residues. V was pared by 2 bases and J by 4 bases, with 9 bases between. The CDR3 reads CASSLAGVNQPQHF. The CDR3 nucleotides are TGTGCCAGCAGTTTAGCAGGGGTGAATCAGCCCCAGCATTTT.

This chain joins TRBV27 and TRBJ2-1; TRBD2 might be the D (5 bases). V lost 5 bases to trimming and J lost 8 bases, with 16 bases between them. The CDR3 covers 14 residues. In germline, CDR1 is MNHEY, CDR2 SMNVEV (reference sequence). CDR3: CASSLLPGFDEQFF. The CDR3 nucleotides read TGTGCCAGCAGTCTCCTCCCGGGGTTCGATGAGCAGTTCTTC.

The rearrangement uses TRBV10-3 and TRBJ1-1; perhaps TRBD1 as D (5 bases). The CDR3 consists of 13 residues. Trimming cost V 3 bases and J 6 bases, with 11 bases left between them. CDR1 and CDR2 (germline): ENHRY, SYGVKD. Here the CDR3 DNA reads TGTGCCATCAGTGACGGGTCAGGGTCTGAAGCTTTCTTT. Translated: CAISDGSGSEAFF.

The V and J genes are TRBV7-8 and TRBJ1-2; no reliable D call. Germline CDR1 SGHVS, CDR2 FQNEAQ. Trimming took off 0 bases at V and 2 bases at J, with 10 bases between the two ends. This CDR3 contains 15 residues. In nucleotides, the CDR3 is TGTGCCAGCAGCTTAGCCCCCCGTCCCAACTATGGCTACACCTTC. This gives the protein CASSLAPRPNYGYTF.

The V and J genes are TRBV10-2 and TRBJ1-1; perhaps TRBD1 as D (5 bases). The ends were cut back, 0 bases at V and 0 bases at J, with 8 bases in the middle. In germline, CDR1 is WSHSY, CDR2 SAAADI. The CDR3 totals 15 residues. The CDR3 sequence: CASSESRDLNTEAFF. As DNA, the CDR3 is TGCGCCAGCAGTGAGTCAAGGGACCTGAACACTGAAGCTTTCTTT.

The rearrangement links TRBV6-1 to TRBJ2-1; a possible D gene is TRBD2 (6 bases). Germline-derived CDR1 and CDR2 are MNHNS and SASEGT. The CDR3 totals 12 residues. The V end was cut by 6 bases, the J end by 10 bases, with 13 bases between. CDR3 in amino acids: CASSPGSLEQFF. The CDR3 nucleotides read TGTGCCAGCAGCCCCGGGAGCCTAGAGCAGTTCTTC.

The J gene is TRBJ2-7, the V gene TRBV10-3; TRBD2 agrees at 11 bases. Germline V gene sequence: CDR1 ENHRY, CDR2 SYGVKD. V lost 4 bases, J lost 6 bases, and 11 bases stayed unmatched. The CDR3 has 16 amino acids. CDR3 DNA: TGTGCCATCAGTGGTCCACTAGCGGGAGTCTTTAGCGAGCAGTACTTC. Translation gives CAISGPLAGVFSEQYF.